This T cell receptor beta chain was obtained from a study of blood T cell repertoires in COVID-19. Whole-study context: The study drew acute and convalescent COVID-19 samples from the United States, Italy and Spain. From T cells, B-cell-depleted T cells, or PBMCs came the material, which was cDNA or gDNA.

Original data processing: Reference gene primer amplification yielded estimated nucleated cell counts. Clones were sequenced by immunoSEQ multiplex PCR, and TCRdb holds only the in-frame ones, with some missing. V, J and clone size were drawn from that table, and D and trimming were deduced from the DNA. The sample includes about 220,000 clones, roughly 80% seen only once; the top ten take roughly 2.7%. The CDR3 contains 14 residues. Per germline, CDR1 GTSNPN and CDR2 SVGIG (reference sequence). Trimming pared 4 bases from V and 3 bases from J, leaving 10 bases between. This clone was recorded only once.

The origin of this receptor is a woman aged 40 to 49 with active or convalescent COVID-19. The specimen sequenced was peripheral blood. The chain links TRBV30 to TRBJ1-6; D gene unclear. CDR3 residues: CAWKEDFYNSPLHF. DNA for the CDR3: TGTGCCTGGAAGGAGGACTTCTATAATTCACCCCTCCACTTT.